This T cell receptor beta chain was sequenced for a study of T cells in localized non-small cell lung cancer. As to this clone: The antigen remains undetermined.

The junction had 6 bases not matched to a gene; V was cut back by 6 bases and J by 6 bases. The CDR3 covers 15 residues. Germline assignment: CDR1 WNHNN and CDR2 SYGVQD (reference sequence). Findings of the study overall: Out of the top 100 tumor clones, a median around 50 were seen in adjacent lung. Compared with tumor, uninvolved adjacent lung displayed greater T cell clonality, ranking highest overall.

TCRdb's copy holds only in-frame clones and misses some; the assay was immunoSEQ multiplex PCR. The table records about 18,000 clones, about four fifths of them present only once. The V gene is TRBV10-1, the J gene TRBJ2-1, with 12 bases matching TRBD2. The TCR sequence derives from a female donor of 60 years or more with stage I lung adenocarcinoma. Sample: peripheral blood, taken before any cancer treatment. The CDR3 bases are TGCGCCAGCAGCCGACTAGCGGGGGAGAGCAATGAGCAGTTCTTC. It encodes CASSRLAGESNEQFF.